The sequence of this TCR beta chain was determined in a study of blood T cells in healthy people across ages. Study outcomes and limitations: Researchers report that TCR beta diversity correlated strongly with naive T cell percentage. Older age went with lower TCR beta diversity per million T cells, in a roughly linear way.

Using a J-beta primer mix together with a sample-barcoded 5' primer, a second PCR was run for about 7 to 12 cycles. Each cDNA molecule, via a template-switch adaptor with 12 random nucleotides, was tagged. MiXCR, applied by TCRdb to the 5' RACE reads, yields one record per CDR3 protein. The data show about 640,000 distinct CDR3 sequences, roughly 50% seen once. Healthy Caucasian individuals from Russia aged about 6 to 100 were enrolled as donors. This clonotype showed up just a few times. Its antigen is still unknown. The J segment lost 4 bases and the V segment lost 9 bases, leaving 5 bases of the junction unmatched. Per the germline V gene, CDR1 is SEHNR and CDR2 is FQNEAQ (reference sequence). CDR3 length equals 13 residues.

The material sequenced was blood. This receptor was identified in a man between 60 and 70 years old in good health. The chain couples TRBV7-9 to TRBJ2-1; TRBD2 aligns across 8 bases. The CDR3 here is CARSGGPYNEQFF. CDR3 bases: TGTGCCAGGAGCGGGGGCCCGTACAATGAGCAGTTCTTC.